One sample yielded the 3 T cell receptor beta chains listed below, sequenced in a study of CD8 T cells in ankylosing spondylitis. TCRdb ran MiXCR on the 5' RACE reads and lists one entry per CDR3 protein. The sample includes 300,000 to 350,000 distinct CDR3 sequences, around a tenth of them seen just once. The sample was blood, either unsorted or a sorted T cell fraction (not recorded which). These TCRs come from a female donor with ankylosing spondylitis or in good health (not recorded which).

This clonotype was counted only a few times. The V call is TRBV5-1, the J call TRBJ2-1; TRBD2 matches at 13 bases. From germline, CDR1 is SGHRS and CDR2 YFSETQ. This CDR3 comprises 17 residues. Trimming removed 3 bases from V and 1 base from J; junction bases left unmatched: 4. The CDR3 spells CASSSLLAGGSYNEQFF. The DNA for the CDR3 is TGCGCCAGCAGCTCGCTACTAGCGGGGGGGTCCTACAATGAGCAGTTCTTC.

At least ten counts were recorded for this clonotype. The chain couples TRBV10-3 to TRBJ2-5; maybe TRBD2 (5 bases). V lost 6 bases, J lost 1 base, and 12 bases lay in between. CDR3 length: 14 amino acids. Germline values: CDR1 ENHRY, CDR2 SYGVKD. As DNA, the CDR3 is TGTGCCATCAGAGAGGGATCGATCCAAGAGACCCAGTACTTC. Translation gives CAIREGSIQETQYF.

In its sample, this clonotype was seen many times. The chain links TRBV20-1 to TRBJ2-2; 8 nucleotides agree with TRBD2. After removal of 8 bases from V and 5 bases from J, the junction contained 10 bases not matched to a gene. Looked up from germline, CDR1 is DFQATT and CDR2 is SNEGSKA (reference sequence). The CDR3 contains 14 residues. CDR3 region: CSTPGLGHTGELFF. The CDR3 bases are TGCAGTACCCCGGGACTAGGACATACCGGGGAGCTGTTTTTT.